The clone carrying this T cell receptor (beta chain) occurred a few times. CDR3 length equals 15 residues. J gave up 5 bases and V 2 bases, and 5 bases lay outside the gene matches. The germline V gene has CDR1 MNHNY and CDR2 SVGAGI (reference sequence). This record belongs to a study of blood T cell repertoires in COVID-19. Turning to the study itself: The study drew acute and convalescent COVID-19 samples from the United States, Italy and Spain. PBMCs, B-cell-depleted T cells, or T cells provided the cDNA or gDNA that made up the material.

Methods used by the authors: Reference gene primers were amplified, and this amplification served to estimate nucleated cell counts. The table came from immunoSEQ multiplex PCR; TCRdb's copy has only in-frame clones and leaves some out. V, J and clone size reflect that table, while D and trimming were determined from the DNA. The sample consists of tens of thousands of clones, 60% to 75% of them appearing once. This receptor was taken from a woman older than 75 with acute or convalescent COVID-19. This chain uses TRBV6-6 with TRBJ1-4; TRBD1 aligns across 7 bases. The sequenced material came from peripheral blood. As DNA, the CDR3 is TGTGCCAGCAGTTACCTGGGGACAGCAAATGAAAAACTGTTTTTT. Protein sequence: CASSYLGTANEKLFF.